A single sample gave rise to the 2 T cell receptor beta chains below, sequenced in a study of blood T cell repertoires in COVID-19. Sequencing used immunoSEQ multiplex PCR; TCRdb keeps in-frame clones, though not all of them. The sample lists about 42,000 clones; around four fifths were seen once. Sequencing input: peripheral blood. These receptors were taken from a man aged 50-60 years with active COVID-19.

The chain links TRBV9 to TRBJ2-2; D unclear. Germline V gene data show CDR1 as SGDLS and CDR2 as YYNGEE. Trimming shortened V by 3 bases and J by 1 base, and 4 bases separated the two germline ends. The CDR3 runs to 13 residues. The chain's CDR3 is CASSDRNTGELFF. CDR3 coding DNA: TGTGCCAGCAGCGACAGGAACACCGGGGAGCTGTTTTTT.

V usage is TRBV5-1 and J usage is TRBJ2-7; 8 nucleotides align to TRBD1. The CDR3 extends over 15 amino acids. The trim removed 4 bases at V and 4 bases at J, leaving 10 bases unmatched. Per germline, CDR1 SGHRS and CDR2 YFSETQ. DNA for the CDR3: TGCGCCAGCAGCGGGGGACAGGCGACGAGGTACGAGCAGTACTTC. Its translation: CASSGGQATRYEQYF.